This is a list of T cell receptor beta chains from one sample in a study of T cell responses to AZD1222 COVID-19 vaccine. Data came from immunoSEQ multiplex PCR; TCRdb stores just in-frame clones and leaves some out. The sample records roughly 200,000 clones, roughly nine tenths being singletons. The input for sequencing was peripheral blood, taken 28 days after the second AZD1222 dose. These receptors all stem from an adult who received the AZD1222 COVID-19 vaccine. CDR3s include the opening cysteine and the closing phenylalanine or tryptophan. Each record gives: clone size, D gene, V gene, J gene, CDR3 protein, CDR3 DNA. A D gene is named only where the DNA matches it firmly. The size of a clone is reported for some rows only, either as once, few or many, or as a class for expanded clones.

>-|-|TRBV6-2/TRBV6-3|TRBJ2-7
CASSSARLAPSNSEQYF
TGTGCCAGCAGTTCTGCTAGGTTGGCTCCGTCAAATAGCGAGCAGTACTTC
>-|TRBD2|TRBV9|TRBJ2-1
CASNNPLISGRADEQFF
TGTGCCAGCAACAACCCCCTTATTAGCGGGAGGGCGGATGAGCAGTTCTTC
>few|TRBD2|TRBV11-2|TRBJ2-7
CASSVMFTSGSSSYEQYF
TGTGCCAGCAGCGTTATGTTCACTAGCGGGAGTAGCTCCTACGAGCAGTACTTC
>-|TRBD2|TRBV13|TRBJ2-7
CASSVLAGASYEQYF
TGTGCCAGCAGCGTACTAGCGGGGGCCTCCTACGAGCAGTACTTC
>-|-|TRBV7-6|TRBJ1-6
CASSSRDGNSPLHF
TGTGCCAGCAGCTCTCGGGACGGTAATTCACCCCTCCACTTT
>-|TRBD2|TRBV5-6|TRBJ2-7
CASSWGLREYEQYF
TGTGCCAGCAGCTGGGGACTACGGGAATACGAGCAGTACTTC
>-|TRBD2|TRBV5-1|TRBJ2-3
CASSILAGGPGSTDTQYF
TGCGCCAGCAGCATTCTAGCGGGGGGGCCGGGGAGCACAGATACGCAGTATTTT
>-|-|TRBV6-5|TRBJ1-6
CASILSGLVSLHF
TGTGCCAGCATTCTCAGTGGGTTGGTATCCCTCCACTTT
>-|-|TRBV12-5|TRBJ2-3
CASGRRTTTDTQYF
TGTGCTAGTGGTAGGCGGACCACAACAGATACGCAGTATTTT
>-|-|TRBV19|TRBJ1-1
CASTTKNTEAFF
TGTGCCAGTACGACGAAGAACACTGAAGCTTTCTTT
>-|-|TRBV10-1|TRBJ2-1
CASSGRSYNEQFF
TGCGCCAGCAGTGGCCGATCCTACAATGAGCAGTTCTTC
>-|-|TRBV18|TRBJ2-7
CASSPAGHPYEQYF
TGTGCCAGCTCACCAGCGGGACATCCCTACGAGCAGTACTTC
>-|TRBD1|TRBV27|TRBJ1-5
CASSFDRDQPQHF
TGTGCCAGCAGTTTTGACAGGGATCAGCCCCAGCATTTT
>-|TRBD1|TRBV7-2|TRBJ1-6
CASSLTGGIYSPLHF
TGTGCCAGCAGCTTGACAGGGGGCATTTATTCACCCCTCCACTTT
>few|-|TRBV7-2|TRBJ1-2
CASSLAPTAYGGYTF
TGTGCCAGCAGCTTAGCGCCGACGGCTTATGGCGGCTACACCTTC
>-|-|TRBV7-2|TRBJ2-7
CASSLAGGRSYEQYF
TGTGCCAGCAGCTTAGCGGGCGGGCGGTCCTACGAGCAGTACTTC
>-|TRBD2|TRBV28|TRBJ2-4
CASSLFGAGMSKNIQYF
TGTGCCAGCAGTTTATTCGGAGCGGGAATGTCCAAAAACATTCAGTACTTC
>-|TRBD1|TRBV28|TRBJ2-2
CASRKYHRGRDTGELFF
TGTGCCAGCAGGAAATACCACAGGGGACGGGACACCGGGGAGCTGTTTTTT
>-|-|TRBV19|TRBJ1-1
CASTMGAASVGNTEAFF
TGTGCCAGTACCATGGGCGCAGCCTCTGTCGGGAACACTGAAGCTTTCTTT
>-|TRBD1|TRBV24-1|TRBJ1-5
CATSQGGNQPQHF
TGTGCCACCAGTCAGGGGGGAAATCAGCCCCAGCATTTT
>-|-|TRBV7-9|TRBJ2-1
CASSLVLGVRNEQFF
TGTGCCAGCAGCTTAGTGTTGGGGGTTCGAAATGAGCAGTTCTTC
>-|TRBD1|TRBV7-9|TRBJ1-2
CASSLGQGIDYGYTF
TGTGCCAGCAGCTTAGGACAGGGAATCGACTATGGCTACACCTTC
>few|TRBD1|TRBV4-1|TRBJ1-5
CASSNVDRENQPQHF
TGCGCCAGCAGCAACGTGGACAGGGAAAATCAGCCCCAGCATTTT
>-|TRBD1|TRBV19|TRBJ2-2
CASSIGGQGRTGELFF
TGTGCCAGTAGTATAGGGGGACAGGGGAGGACCGGGGAGCTGTTTTTT
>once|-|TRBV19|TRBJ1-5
CASSIWAADSNQPQHF
TGTGCCAGTAGTATCTGGGCAGCGGATAGCAATCAGCCCCAGCATTTT
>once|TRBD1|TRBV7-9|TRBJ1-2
CASSLETGVAYGYTF
TGTGCCAGCAGCTTAGAGACAGGGGTCGCATATGGCTACACCTTC
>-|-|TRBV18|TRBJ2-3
CASSPRGTDTQYF
TGTGCCAGCTCACCGCGGGGTACAGATACGCAGTATTTT
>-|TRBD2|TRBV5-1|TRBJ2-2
CASSLTSGVRRELFF
TGCGCCAGCAGCTTGACTAGCGGGGTTAGGCGGGAGCTGTTTTTT
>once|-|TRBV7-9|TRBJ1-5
CASSPGGYNQPQHF
TGTGCCAGCAGCCCAGGAGGGTACAATCAGCCCCAGCATTTT
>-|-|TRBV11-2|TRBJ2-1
CASSPSTDEQFF
TGTGCCAGCAGCCCCTCTACCGATGAGCAGTTCTTC
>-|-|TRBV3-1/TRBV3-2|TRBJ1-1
CASSQFTEAFF
TGTGCCAGCAGTCAATTCACTGAAGCTTTCTTT